The clone carrying this T cell receptor beta chain was picked up a small number of times. Antigen specificity is unknown. Patients chosen for sequencing had CD8+CD57+ cells that had expanded, as shown by flow cytometry. Every patient presented with severe acquired aplastic anemia. Per the germline V gene, CDR1 is ENHRY and CDR2 is SYGVKD. Trimming left V 6 bases short and J 3 bases short, with 17 bases between. The length of the CDR3 is 15 residues. The TCR beta profiling, which covered VDJ combination and CDR3 sequence, was carried out using genomic DNA as the template. TCRdb reanalysed the reads using MiXCR and keeps one entry per CDR3 protein. The profile shows approximately 300,000 distinct CDR3 sequences, about 50% of them singletons. This entry belongs to a study of CD8+CD57+ T cells in acquired aplastic anemia. At the level of the study: Quantities of DNA derived from sorted CD4+ and CD8+ cells averaged approximately 3 ug. Study-wide findings and caveats: The study identified twenty-nine CD8+ CDR3 sequences shared by patients and controls.

The chain uses TRBV10-3 and TRBJ1-1; possibly TRBD1 for D (6 bases). This sequence originates from a human donor with aplastic anemia. The sample was sorted CD4+, CD8+, or CD8+CD57+ T cells (not recorded which) from PBMCs. The CDR3 loop is CAISARAGEDTEAFF. The CDR3 DNA follows: TGTGCCATCAGCGCCCGGGCAGGGGAGGACACTGAAGCTTTCTTT.